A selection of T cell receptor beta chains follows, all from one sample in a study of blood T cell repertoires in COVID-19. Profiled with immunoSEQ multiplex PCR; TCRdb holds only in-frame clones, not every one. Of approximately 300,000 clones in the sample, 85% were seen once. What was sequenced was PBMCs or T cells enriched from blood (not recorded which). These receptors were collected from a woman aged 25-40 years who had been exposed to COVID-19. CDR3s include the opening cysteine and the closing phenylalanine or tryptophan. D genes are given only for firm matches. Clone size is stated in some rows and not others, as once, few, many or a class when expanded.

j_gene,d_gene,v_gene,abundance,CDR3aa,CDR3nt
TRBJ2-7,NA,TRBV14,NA,CASSQDPSYEQYF,TGTGCCAGCAGCCAAGATCCTTCCTACGAGCAGTACTTC
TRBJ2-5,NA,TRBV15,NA,CATSSDRWQETQYF,TGTGCCACCAGCAGTGACAGATGGCAGGAGACCCAGTACTTC
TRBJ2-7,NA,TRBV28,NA,CASSSPGFEQYF,TGTGCCAGCAGTTCCCCAGGGTTCGAGCAGTACTTC
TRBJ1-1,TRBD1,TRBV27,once,CASSPGGSIFTEAFF,TGTGCCAGCAGCCCAGGGGGCTCAATCTTCACTGAAGCTTTCTTT
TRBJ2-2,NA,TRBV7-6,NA,CASSSRTANTGELFF,TGTGCCAGCAGCTCCCGGACAGCGAACACCGGGGAGCTGTTTTTT
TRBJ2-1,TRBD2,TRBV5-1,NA,CASSFGLAGLDEQFF,TGCGCCAGCAGCTTCGGGCTAGCGGGGTTAGATGAGCAGTTCTTC
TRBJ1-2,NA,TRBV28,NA,CASSFSRVSYTYTF,TGTGCCAGCAGTTTTTCCAGGGTTAGCTATACCTACACCTTC
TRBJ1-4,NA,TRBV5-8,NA,CASSFLDNINEKLFF,TGTGCCAGCAGCTTCCTGGACAATATTAATGAAAAACTGTTTTTT
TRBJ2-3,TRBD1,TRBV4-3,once,CASSLVQGDTQYF,TGCGCCAGCAGCCTAGTACAGGGGGATACGCAGTATTTT
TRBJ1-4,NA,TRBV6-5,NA,CASRPPRANEKLFF,TGTGCCAGCAGGCCTCCGAGGGCTAATGAAAAACTGTTTTTT
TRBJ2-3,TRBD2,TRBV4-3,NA,CASSQEERGRWADTQYF,TGCGCCAGCAGCCAAGAAGAGCGGGGACGGTGGGCAGATACGCAGTATTTT
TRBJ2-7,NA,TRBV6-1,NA,CASSDRGDEQYF,TGTGCCAGCAGTGATCGAGGCGACGAGCAGTACTTC
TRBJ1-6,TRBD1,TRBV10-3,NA,CAIRPTGGLYNSPLHF,TGTGCCATCAGGCCGACAGGGGGCCTATATAATTCACCCCTCCACTTT
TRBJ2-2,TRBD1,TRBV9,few,CASSPSDRTGELFF,TGTGCCAGCAGCCCCTCGGACAGGACCGGGGAGCTGTTTTTT
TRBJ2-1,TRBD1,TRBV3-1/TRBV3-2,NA,CASSPTGTGNVDEQFF,TGTGCCAGCAGCCCGACCGGGACAGGGAATGTAGATGAGCAGTTCTTC
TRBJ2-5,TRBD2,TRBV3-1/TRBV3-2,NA,CASSQDSAGGQTQYF,TGTGCCAGCAGCCAAGACTCGGCGGGGGGGCAGACCCAGTACTTC
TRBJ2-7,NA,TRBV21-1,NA,CASRRQTRTYEQYF,TGTGCCAGCAGAAGACAGACCAGAACCTACGAGCAGTACTTC
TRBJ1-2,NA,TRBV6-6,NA,CASRTDSNGYTF,TGTGCCAGCAGGACCGACAGTAACGGCTACACCTTC
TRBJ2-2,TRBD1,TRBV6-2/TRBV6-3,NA,CASSYQGANTGELFF,TGTGCCAGCAGTTATCAGGGGGCGAACACCGGGGAGCTGTTTTTT
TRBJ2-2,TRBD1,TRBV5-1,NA,CASSVSGTGNTGELFF,TGCGCCAGCAGCGTCTCCGGGACAGGGAACACCGGGGAGCTGTTTTTT
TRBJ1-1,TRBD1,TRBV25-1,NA,CASSTGGGTEAFF,TGTGCCAGCAGTACAGGGGGCGGGACTGAAGCTTTCTTT